The sequence of this T cell receptor beta chain was determined in a study of T-cell memory formation after mild COVID-19. Points from the study as a whole: In pre-infection memory, a portion of responding clones appeared, which suggested that cross-reactive memory joined.

Comment on this clonotype: The target antigen is unknown.

V dropped 5 bases and J dropped 2; count of bases not matched to a gene: 9. CDR3 length: 15 residues. The germline gives CDR1 SGHAT, CDR2 FQNNGV. 5'RACE primed at constant segments yielded TCR alpha and TCR beta cDNA libraries bearing sample barcodes and UMIs. TCRdb re-called the 5' RACE reads with MiXCR, one entry per CDR3 protein. The table includes roughly 200,000 distinct CDR3 sequences, 16% detected once. The clonotype originates from an adult woman who had mild COVID-19 (a few samples of this study predate the infection). Cell type and time point are not known. Sequencing was carried out using PBMCs or a T cell subset sorted from them (not recorded which). The chain combines TRBV11-2 with TRBJ2-7; 7 positions match TRBD2. The chain's CDR3 is CASSDPSGGTYEQYF. CDR3 in DNA: TGTGCCAGCAGCGACCCTTCGGGAGGTACCTACGAGCAGTACTTC.